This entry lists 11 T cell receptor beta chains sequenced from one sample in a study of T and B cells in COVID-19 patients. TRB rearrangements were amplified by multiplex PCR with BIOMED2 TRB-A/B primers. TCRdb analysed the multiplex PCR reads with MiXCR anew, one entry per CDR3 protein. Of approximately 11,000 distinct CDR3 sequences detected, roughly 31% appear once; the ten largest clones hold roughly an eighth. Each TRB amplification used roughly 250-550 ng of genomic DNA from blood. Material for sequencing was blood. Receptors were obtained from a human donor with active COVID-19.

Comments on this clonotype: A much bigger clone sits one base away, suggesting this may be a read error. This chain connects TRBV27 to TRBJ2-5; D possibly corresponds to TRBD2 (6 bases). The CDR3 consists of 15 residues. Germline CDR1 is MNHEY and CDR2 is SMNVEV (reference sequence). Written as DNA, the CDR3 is TGTACCAGCAGTTTATCGTGGACAAGCGGGGAGACCCAGTACTTC. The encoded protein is CTSSLSWTSGETQYF.

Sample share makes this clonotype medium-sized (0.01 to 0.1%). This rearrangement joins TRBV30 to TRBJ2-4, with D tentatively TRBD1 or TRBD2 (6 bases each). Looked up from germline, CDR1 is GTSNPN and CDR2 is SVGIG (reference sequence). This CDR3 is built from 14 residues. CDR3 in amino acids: CGLEVWGALDIQYF. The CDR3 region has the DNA TGTGGCCTGGAGGTCTGGGGGGCGTTAGACATTCAGTACTTC.

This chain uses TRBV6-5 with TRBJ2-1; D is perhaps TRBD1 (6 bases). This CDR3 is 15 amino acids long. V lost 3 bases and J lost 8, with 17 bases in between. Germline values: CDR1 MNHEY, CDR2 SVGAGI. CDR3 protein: CASSYRQGLGDEQFF. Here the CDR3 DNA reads TGTGCCAGCAGTTATAGGCAGGGGCTTGGAGATGAGCAGTTCTTC.

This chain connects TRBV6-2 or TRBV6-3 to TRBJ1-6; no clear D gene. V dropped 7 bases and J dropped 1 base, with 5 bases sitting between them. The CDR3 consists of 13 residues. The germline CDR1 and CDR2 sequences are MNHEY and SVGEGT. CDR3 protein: CASMRSYNSPLHF. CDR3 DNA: TGTGCCAGCATGCGGTCCTATAATTCACCCCTCCACTTT.

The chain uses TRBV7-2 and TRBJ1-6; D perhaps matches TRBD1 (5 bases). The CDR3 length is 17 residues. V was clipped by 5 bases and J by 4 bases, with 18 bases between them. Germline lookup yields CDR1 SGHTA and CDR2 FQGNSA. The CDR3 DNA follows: TGTGCCAGCAGCCAACTCCCCGGGGCTCTGTATAATTCACCCCTCCACTTT. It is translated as CASSQLPGALYNSPLHF.

The CDR3, as DNA: TGTGCCAGCAGCTCTGACACCGGGGAGCTGTTTTTT. Protein: CASSSDTGELFF. The V call is TRBV7-2, the J call TRBJ2-2, with unresolved D. The CDR3 is 12 residues long. Germline loops: CDR1 SGHTA, CDR2 FQGNSA. V shed 4 bases and J shed 3 bases, with 3 bases lying between them.

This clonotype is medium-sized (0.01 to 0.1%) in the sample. This chain's CDR3 is CALPQQAAGYTF. The CDR3 DNA follows: TGTGCCTTACCTCAACAGGCCGCTGGCTACACCTTC. The chain employs TRBV30 and TRBJ1-2; maybe TRBD1 (5 bases). The V and J ends lost 7 bases and 7 bases respectively, with 16 bases between them. The V gene's germline CDR1 is GTSNPN and CDR2 SVGIG (reference sequence). The CDR3 contains 12 residues.

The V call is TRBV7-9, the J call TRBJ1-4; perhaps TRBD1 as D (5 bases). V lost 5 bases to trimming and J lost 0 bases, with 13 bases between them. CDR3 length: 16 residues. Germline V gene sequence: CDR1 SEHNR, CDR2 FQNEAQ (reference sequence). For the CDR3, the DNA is TGTGCCAGCAGCGGATTCACAGGTGCAACTAATGAAAAACTGTTTTTT. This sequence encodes CASSGFTGATNEKLFF.

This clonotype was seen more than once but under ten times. The CDR3 region is CAWSVLGQGGSPLHF. CDR3 in DNA: TGTGCCTGGAGTGTACTGGGTCAGGGGGGTTCACCCCTCCACTTT. The rearrangement joins TRBV30 to TRBJ1-6; 7 nucleotides match TRBD1. The CDR3 has 15 amino acids. Germline trimming cut 0 bases from V and 9 bases from J; bases unmatched to any gene: 8. The germline V gene has CDR1 GTSNPN and CDR2 SVGIG (reference sequence). Complete variable domain (other parts from reference TRBV30 and TRBJ1-6): SQTIHQWPATLVQPVGSPLSLECTVEGTSNPNLYWYRQAAGRGLQLLFYSVGIGQISSEVPQNLSASRPQDRQFILSSKKLLLSDSGFYLCAWSVLGQGGSPLHFGNGTRLTVT.

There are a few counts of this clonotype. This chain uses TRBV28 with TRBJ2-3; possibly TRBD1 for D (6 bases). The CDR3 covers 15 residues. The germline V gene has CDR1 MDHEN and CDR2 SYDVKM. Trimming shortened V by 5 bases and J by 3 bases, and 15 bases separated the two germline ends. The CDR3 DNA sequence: TGTGCCAGCAGTAGTCACAGGGTAGGGACAGATACGCAGTATTTT. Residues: CASSSHRVGTDTQYF.

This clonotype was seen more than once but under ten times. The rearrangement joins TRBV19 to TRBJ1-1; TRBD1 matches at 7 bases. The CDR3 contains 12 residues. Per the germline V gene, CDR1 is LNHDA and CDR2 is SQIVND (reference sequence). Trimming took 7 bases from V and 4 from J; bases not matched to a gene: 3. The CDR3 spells CASTTGVTEAFF. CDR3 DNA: TGTGCCAGTACAACAGGGGTCACTGAAGCTTTCTTT.